This TCR beta chain stems from a study of response to subunit inactivated influenza vaccine (dated by TCRdb to between 2017 and 2018). Looking at the study overall: Deep quantitative T cell receptor repertoire profiling was used in the study to track responses to a trivalent subunit inactivated influenza vaccine. On the study overall, not on this receptor specifically: The authors proposed that each seasonal influenza vaccination may bring in only a limited number of new T cells.

V is shortened by 2 bases, J by 8 bases, and the region joining them spans 15 bases. The CDR3 holds 14 amino acids from the cysteine to the phenylalanine. Solely the CDR3 DNA is kept, with 42 bases framed from the first base. Sequences MNHEY (CDR1) and SVGAGI (CDR2) are obtained from the germline V gene. A note on this clonotype: It lacks a known antigen. Base qualities are not at hand, and no much larger clone is one base apart.

Libraries were built with RT-PCR. Instrument on record: Illumina HiSeq 2500. In TCRdb, the public reads were trimmed at Q25 with fastp and aligned with MiXCR, with productive beta chains retained. Here each entry gathers all rows of one CDR3 protein and keeps the most common genes and DNA. Across this sample there are a few hundred thousand distinct CDR3 sequences, with 14% seen only once. The ten biggest clones cover more than 9.5% of the sample. This sequence originates from a man aged 50 to 60 who received an inactivated influenza vaccine. Donor details come from another sample of the same person, matched by shared clones. In this chain, TRBV6-5 is recombined with TRBJ1-1; the D segment could be TRBD1, given 5 matching bases. Here the sequenced sample was PBMCs from blood, taken approximately 13 days after vaccination. The CDR3 corresponds to CASSYVAGPSEAFF. The nucleotides are TGTGCCAGCAGTTACGTGGCAGGGCCGTCGGAAGCTTTCTTT.